This T cell receptor (beta chain) was identified in a study of T cells and Merkel cell carcinoma outcomes. Broader study findings: In Merkel cell carcinoma, repertoire and T-cell density reportedly predicted outcomes.

About this clone: No antigen is known for it.

The table came from immunoSEQ multiplex PCR; TCRdb's copy has only in-frame clones and leaves some out. This repertoire shows around 14,000 clones, 92% found once; its top ten account for about 2%. This CDR3 region has 14 residues. Trimming left V 6 bases short and J 3 bases short, with 13 bases between. Germline values: CDR1 KGHSH, CDR2 LQKENI. The chain recombines TRBV18 with TRBJ2-3; D tentatively fits TRBD1 or TRBD2 (5 bases each). The sequenced sample was tumor tissue from Merkel cell carcinoma. This receptor was taken from a human donor with Merkel cell carcinoma. In DNA, the CDR3 is TGTGCCAGCTCCGGGCAGGGCGGGACAGATACGCAGTATTTT. This translates into CASSGQGGTDTQYF. The full variable domain, in which reference TRBV18 and TRBJ2-3 provide the parts outside the CDR3, is NAGVMQNPRHLVRRRGQEARLRCSPMKGHSHVYWYRQLPEEGLKFMVYLQKENIIDESGMPKERFSAEFPKEGPSILRIQQVVRGDSAAYFCASSGQGGTDTQYFGPGTRLTVL.